The source of this T cell receptor (beta chain) is a study of vaccination and CD4 T cells after COVID-19. Study as a whole: The study collected post-vaccine samples a median around 70 days after dose two, with a range of 14 to 241. Spike peptides, overlapping and drawn from SARS-CoV-2, HCoV-NL63, HCoV-OC43 and HCoV-229E, were used to stimulate cells.

Indicated treatment: approximately 9-day PBMC culture with coronavirus spike peptide pools or control peptides (ViraFEST assay). Approximately 2 million PBMCs were grown per well alongside roughly 9 IU/ml IL-2 and about 9.3 ug/ml peptide pools. The CDR3 extends over 14 amino acids. The ends were cut back, 3 bases at V and 2 bases at J, with 8 bases in the middle. CDR1 and CDR2 from the germline V gene are ENHRY and SYGVKD. Concerning this clonotype itself: Its antigen is still unknown.

Researchers used the Oncomine TCR Beta short-read assay to sequence DNA from cultured CD4+ T cells. Genomic DNA from cultured CD4+ T cells was extracted. In TCRdb, the PCR reads were re-called with MiXCR into one record per CDR3 protein. The sample lists roughly 20,000 distinct CDR3 sequences; approximately 40% were seen once. This sample comprised CD4+ T cells from blood, cultured in vitro, obtained before SARS-CoV-2 vaccination. The chain carries TRBV10-3 and TRBJ1-5; D is ambiguous. This TCR was sampled from a human donor who received a COVID-19 vaccine. CDR3 residues: CAISEGMGNQPQHF. The CDR3 nucleotides read TGTGCCATCAGTGAAGGGATGGGCAATCAGCCCCAGCATTTT.